This is a list of T cell receptor beta chains from one sample in a study of T cells in Graves' hyperthyroidism and ophthalmopathy. From the multiplex PCR reads, TCRdb called clonotypes with MiXCR, one entry per CDR3 protein. The data hold approximately 610,000 distinct CDR3 sequences, with approximately 14% observed a single time. The sample comprised blood. All receptors come from a woman between 40 and 50 years old with Graves' ophthalmopathy. CDR3s include the opening cysteine and the closing phenylalanine or tryptophan. The order of the fields is clone size, V gene, D gene, J gene, CDR3 DNA, CDR3 protein. D genes are given only for firm matches. Part of the rows lack a size; the others show once, few, many or a class for expanded clones.

many	TRBV27	TRBD2	TRBJ2-7	TGTGCCAGCAGTTTATCGGGACTAGCGGGATCCTACGAGCAGTACTTC	CASSLSGLAGSYEQYF
many	TRBV28	-	TRBJ2-7	TGTGCCAGCACCTTGCGGTGGGGGAGCTCCTACGAGCAGTACTTC	CASTLRWGSSYEQYF
many	TRBV29-1	-	TRBJ2-7	TGCAGCGTTGAGTCCGCCGACAGTACCTACGAGCAGTACTTC	CSVESADSTYEQYF
few	TRBV27	TRBD1	TRBJ2-2	TGTGCCAGCAGTTTATTGTCAGGGGGCGGCACCGGGGAGCTGTTTTTT	CASSLLSGGGTGELFF
many	TRBV2	-	TRBJ1-5	TGTGCCAGCAGTGAAAACAGGCCCGGTCAGCCCCAGCATTTT	CASSENRPGQPQHF
few	TRBV13	-	TRBJ1-1	TGTGCCAGCAGCTTCCGGGAGGAGCTGGGGTCTGAAGCTTTCTTT	CASSFREELGSEAFF
many	TRBV28	TRBD1	TRBJ1-5	TGTGCCATCCCCGGGACAGGGTCAGCTCAGCCCCAGCATTTT	CAIPGTGSAQPQHF
-	TRBV28	TRBD1	TRBJ2-7	TGTGCCAGCAGTGGGACAGGGTGGGGCGAGCAGTACTTC	CASSGTGWGEQYF
many	TRBV6-1	-	TRBJ2-5	TGTGCCAGCAGCGCCGGGACATTTGGGGAGACCCAGTACTTC	CASSAGTFGETQYF
many	TRBV28	TRBD2	TRBJ2-7	TGTGCCAGCAGTTTTCCTACGGGAGGGCAGTGCGAGCAGTACTTC	CASSFPTGGQCEQYF
-	TRBV12-3/TRBV12-4	-	TRBJ2-7	TGTGCCAGCAGTTTTGGTGCAGGACGAGCTTACGAGCAGTACTTC	CASSFGAGRAYEQYF
many	TRBV6-1	-	TRBJ2-6	TGTGCCAGCAGTGAAATGCAAGGGGCCAACGTCCTGACTTTC	CASSEMQGANVLTF
many	TRBV7-2	-	TRBJ2-2	TGTGCCAGCAGCCGGACGACAGCGAACACCGGGGAGCTGTTTTTT	CASSRTTANTGELFF
-	TRBV5-1	-	TRBJ1-2	TGCGCCAGCAGCTTAAGGGAAAGCGTTAATTATGGCTACACCTTC	CASSLRESVNYGYTF
few	TRBV3-1	-	TRBJ2-7	TGTGCCAGCAGCCAATTGCATGAGCAGTACTTC	CASSQLHEQYF
few	TRBV20-1	TRBD2	TRBJ2-7	TGCAGTGCTAGAGATCCGTACGTAGCGGGAGGGCACGAGCAGTACTTC	CSARDPYVAGGHEQYF
many	TRBV12-3/TRBV12-4	-	TRBJ1-1	TGTGCCAGCAGTTTAACAGAAGGCACTGAAGCTTTCTTT	CASSLTEGTEAFF
many	TRBV29-1	TRBD2	TRBJ2-7	TGCAGCGCAACTAGCGGGAGGGCCTACGAGCAGTACTTC	CSATSGRAYEQYF
medium-sized	TRBV27	-	TRBJ2-7	TGTGCATCCTTTGGGGACGAGCAGTACTTC	CASFGDEQYF
many	TRBV28	TRBD1	TRBJ2-3	TGTGCCAGCAGCCCGGACCCGGGACAGGGAGATACGCAGTATTTT	CASSPDPGQGDTQYF
-	TRBV11-2	-	TRBJ1-1	TGTGCCAGCAGCTTAGACCCCCGGCAGGGCGTAATATTT	CASSLDPRQGVIF
-	TRBV5-1	TRBD2	TRBJ2-2	TGCGCCAGCAGCTCACAATCACTAGCGTCCCCGAACACCGGGGAGCTGTTTTTT	CASSSQSLASPNTGELFF
many	TRBV19	-	TRBJ1-2	TGTGCCAGTAGGACAGACGGTCTTTCCGGTGGCTACACCTTC	CASRTDGLSGGYTF
many	TRBV29-1	-	TRBJ1-1	TGCAGCGTTGAAAGTGGTACAACTTCAGGCACTGAAGCTTTCTTT	CSVESGTTSGTEAFF
-	TRBV30	-	TRBJ1-1	TGTGCCTGGAGTTTCGGGGGGATAAACACTGAAGCTTTCTTT	CAWSFGGINTEAFF
-	TRBV24-1	TRBD1	TRBJ1-1	TGTGCCACCAGTGATTGGGCCGGGACAGCGAACACTGAAGCTTTCTTT	CATSDWAGTANTEAFF
many	TRBV24-1	TRBD1	TRBJ2-5	TGTGCCACCAGTGATCCGACAGGGTTGAGGGAGACCCAGTACTTC	CATSDPTGLRETQYF
many	TRBV28	TRBD2	TRBJ2-5	TGTGCCAGCAGTTTAAATCAGTGGACTAGCGGGAGGAAGACCCAGTACTTC	CASSLNQWTSGRKTQYF
few	TRBV5-1	-	TRBJ1-2	TGCGCCAGCAGCTCTGGACAGCTAGCTAACTATGGCTACACCTTC	CASSSGQLANYGYTF
many	TRBV12-3/TRBV12-4	-	TRBJ1-2	TGTGCCAGCAGTTTCTCACCCCCCCAGGTGGGCTATGGCTACACCTTC	CASSFSPPQVGYGYTF
-	TRBV13	TRBD2	TRBJ2-5	TGTGCCAGCAGCCGTAGCGGGAGTGGAAAGACCCAGTACTTC	CASSRSGSGKTQYF
many	TRBV6-1	TRBD1	TRBJ1-2	TGTGCCAGCAGCCAAAACCGGGACAGGGGGCATGGCTACACCTTC	CASSQNRDRGHGYTF